The clone carrying this T cell receptor beta chain was recorded many times. Its specificity is not known. The sample is drawn from a study of blood T cells in healthy people across ages. A J-beta primer mix and a sample-barcoded 5' primer were used in a second PCR of roughly 6 to 11 cycles. Via MiXCR, TCRdb re-called the 5' RACE reads, giving one row per CDR3 protein. The data contain more than 800,000 distinct CDR3 sequences, roughly 26% of them seen just once; the ten biggest clones take up roughly 17%. The study's findings and limits: Roughly linear age-related decline in beta diversity appeared, significant by age roughly 40.

Total RNA was isolated from each sample in quantities of at least 5 micrograms. Germline assignment: CDR1 SGHTA and CDR2 FQGNSA. The CDR3 has 15 residues. V lost 2 bases to trimming and J lost 4 bases, with 14 bases between them. This TCR was sampled from a woman older than 75 in good health. The rearrangement links TRBV7-2 to TRBJ1-1; D remains unclear. Material: blood. The CDR3 sequence is CASSLSQVQSTEAFF. The CDR3, as DNA: TGTGCCAGCAGCTTAAGTCAAGTCCAGAGCACTGAAGCTTTCTTT. The whole variable domain, remainder taken from reference TRBV7-2 and TRBJ1-1, is GAGVSQSPSNKVTEKGKDVELRCDPISGHTALYWYRQSLGQGLEFLIYFQGNSAPDKSGLPSDRFSAERTGGSVSTLTIQRTQQEDSAVYLCASSLSQVQSTEAFFGQGTRLTVV.